A selection of T cell receptor beta chains follows, all from one sample in a study of beta chain features in type 1 diabetes. Measured with immunoSEQ multiplex PCR; TCRdb has only the in-frame clones, and not every one. The data show over 150,000 clones, roughly 8.1% seen once. Sequencing input: central memory CD4+ T cells from blood. The receptors stem from a young man in good health. Both conserved end residues are part of each CDR3. Fields, in order: clone size, V gene, D gene, J gene, CDR3 DNA, CDR3 protein. A D gene is named only where the DNA matches it firmly. Rows may omit the clone size; those that give it use once, few, many or a size class.

size: few; V: TRBV30; D: -; J: TRBJ2-7; DNA: TGTGCCTGGACCGACTCCTTGCCACCCTACGAGCAGTACTTC; CDR3: CAWTDSLPPYEQYF
size: many; V: TRBV11-2; D: -; J: TRBJ1-6; DNA: TGTGCCAGCAGCTGGACAGATAATAATTCACCCCTCCACTTT; CDR3: CASSWTDNNSPLHF
size: -; V: TRBV10-3; D: TRBD1; J: TRBJ2-2; DNA: TGTGCCATCAGTTATAGGGGACAGGGGTACACCGGGGAGCTGTTTTTT; CDR3: CAISYRGQGYTGELFF
size: -; V: TRBV7-7; D: -; J: TRBJ2-2; DNA: TGTGCTAGCAGCCCCAGCACGGGACTCCGGGGCACCGGGGAGCTGTTTTTT; CDR3: CASSPSTGLRGTGELFF
size: -; V: TRBV4-2; D: TRBD2; J: TRBJ2-3; DNA: TGTGCCAGCAGCCCTATAGCGGGGGGGGGACTAGATACGCAGTATTTT; CDR3: CASSPIAGGGLDTQYF
size: many; V: TRBV18; D: -; J: TRBJ2-5; DNA: TGTGCCAGCTCACCGCCCTCGGGGTTACGGGAGACCCAGTACTTC; CDR3: CASSPPSGLRETQYF
size: few; V: TRBV27; D: TRBD1; J: TRBJ2-7; DNA: TGTGCCAGCAGTAGACAGGGGCACTCCTACGAGCAGTACTTC; CDR3: CASSRQGHSYEQYF
size: few; V: TRBV30; D: TRBD1; J: TRBJ1-6; DNA: TGTGCCTGGAGTGCCCGACAGGGAAGCTCACCCCTCCACTTT; CDR3: CAWSARQGSSPLHF
size: few; V: TRBV5-4; D: TRBD2; J: TRBJ2-7; DNA: TGTGCCAGCAGCCAACTAGGCGGGAGGGCCTACGAGCAGTACTTC; CDR3: CASSQLGGRAYEQYF
size: -; V: TRBV6-4; D: -; J: TRBJ2-3; DNA: TGTGCCAGCAGTGACCGCGGGGAGGCAGATACGCAGTATTTT; CDR3: CASSDRGEADTQYF
size: -; V: TRBV5-5; D: TRBD2; J: TRBJ2-1; DNA: TGTGCCAGCAGCTTGGCTGGGGGGACTAGCGGGGGCAATGAGCAGTTCTTC; CDR3: CASSLAGGTSGGNEQFF
size: -; V: TRBV29-1; D: -; J: TRBJ2-3; DNA: TGCAGCGTTGGACAGCTATCACGACCTGATACGCAGTATTTT; CDR3: CSVGQLSRPDTQYF
size: -; V: TRBV30; D: -; J: TRBJ1-5; DNA: TGTGCCTGGAGTGTAAACAGAGGGCAGCCCCAGCATTTT; CDR3: CAWSVNRGQPQHF
size: few; V: TRBV7-7; D: -; J: TRBJ2-5; DNA: TGTGCTAGCAGCTTCCAAGAGGGCCAAGAGACCCAGTACTTC; CDR3: CASSFQEGQETQYF
size: few; V: TRBV28; D: TRBD2; J: TRBJ2-7; DNA: TGTGCCAGCAGTTTTTCGCTCGGTGGGAGGGACGAGCAGTACTTC; CDR3: CASSFSLGGRDEQYF
size: many; V: TRBV14; D: -; J: TRBJ2-7; DNA: TGTGCCAGCAGCCAAGATGAGGGGACTGTCACCTACGAGCAGTACTTC; CDR3: CASSQDEGTVTYEQYF
size: -; V: TRBV7-3; D: TRBD2; J: TRBJ2-7; DNA: TGTGCCAGCAGCTCCTGGGGGGGTGCCGAGCAGTACTTC; CDR3: CASSSWGGAEQYF
size: -; V: TRBV27; D: TRBD2; J: TRBJ2-7; DNA: TGTGCCAGCAGTTGGGGGGGCTACGAGCAGTACTTC; CDR3: CASSWGGYEQYF
size: -; V: TRBV30; D: -; J: TRBJ1-2; DNA: TGTGCCTGGAGCGACGGGGGGGATGACTATGGCTACACCTTC; CDR3: CAWSDGGDDYGYTF
size: -; V: TRBV4-3; D: TRBD2; J: TRBJ2-1; DNA: TGCGCCAGCAGCCAAGGCGGGGGACTCTACAATGAGCAGTTCTTC; CDR3: CASSQGGGLYNEQFF
size: few; V: TRBV28; D: -; J: TRBJ1-1; DNA: TGTGCCAGCATTCCTGGCGGGTTGAACACTGAAGCTTTCTTT; CDR3: CASIPGGLNTEAFF
size: -; V: TRBV5-1; D: TRBD1; J: TRBJ2-1; DNA: TGCGCCAGCAGCATGGACAGGGGGAGTTACAATGAGCAGTTCTTC; CDR3: CASSMDRGSYNEQFF
size: few; V: TRBV9; D: TRBD2; J: TRBJ2-3; DNA: TGTGCCAGCAGCGCTCTTAGCGGGAGCACAGATACGCAGTATTTT; CDR3: CASSALSGSTDTQYF
size: -; V: TRBV4-1; D: -; J: TRBJ2-1; DNA: TGCGCCAGCAGCCAAGGGAGCAGGGCCTACAATGAGCAGTTCTTC; CDR3: CASSQGSRAYNEQFF
size: few; V: TRBV4-2; D: TRBD2; J: TRBJ2-2; DNA: TGTGCCAGCAGCCAGGCTAGCGGGGGGGGCGGGGAGCTGTTTTTT; CDR3: CASSQASGGGGELFF
size: many; V: TRBV6-5; D: -; J: TRBJ2-7; DNA: TGTGCCAGCAGTTCGCCTACAGGAGTCCTCTCCTACGAGCAGTACTTC; CDR3: CASSSPTGVLSYEQYF
size: -; V: TRBV7-8; D: -; J: TRBJ1-6; DNA: TGTGCCAGCCGTGGCTTACAGGGTGGTAATTCACCCCTCCACTTT; CDR3: CASRGLQGGNSPLHF
size: -; V: TRBV27; D: TRBD2; J: TRBJ2-5; DNA: TGTGCCAGCAGTCCACTAGCGGGAGTGGCAGAGACCCAGTACTTC; CDR3: CASSPLAGVAETQYF
size: -; V: TRBV27; D: -; J: TRBJ1-2; DNA: TGTGCCAGCAGTTATCTAGATGGCAGAGGAACGACCTATGGCTACACCTTC; CDR3: CASSYLDGRGTTYGYTF